This T cell receptor (beta chain) came from a study of shared clonotypes between healthy human individuals. Study-level results: Large depth notwithstanding, sorted-subset sequencing proved incomplete by rarefaction. Relative to their counterparts shared across all four donors, non-shared clonotypes exhibited diminished generation probabilities. Sampling was confined to blood; repertoires within tissues likely differ.

Of note for this clone: As yet, its antigen is unknown.

Germline CDR1 GTSNPN, CDR2 SVGIG (reference sequence). Deletions cut 1 base from V and 6 bases from J, with 25 bases between. This CDR3 contains 17 residues. Assay execution proceeded at the deep level. Assay: immunoSEQ multiplex PCR; the TCRdb copy retains only in-frame clones and omits some. The sample holds approximately 2.4 million clones, 90% to 97% seen once. Sequencing was done on a sample of naive CD4+ T cells sorted from blood. Subset described: CD45RA+ positively selected. The sequence derives from a man younger than 35 in good health. The chain employs TRBV30 and TRBJ2-7; tentatively, D is TRBD1 (6 bases). In DNA, the CDR3 is TGTGCCTGGAGTGATCCCCCGTCCAGGGGAAATCGTTTCGAGCAGTACTTC. Protein sequence: CAWSDPPSRGNRFEQYF.